These 26 T cell receptor beta chains share one sample of origin, sequenced in a study of T-cell reconstitution after alpha-beta-depleted transplantation in children (dated by TCRdb to 2016 to 2017). The intended sense of this specimen's treatment or condition label: allogeneic hematopoietic cell transplantation with graft depleted of TCRalphabeta T cells and CD19 B cells. The library was generated by PCR. The instrument was an Illumina HiSeq 2500. TCR libraries were prepared with molecular barcoding, using unique molecular identifiers to normalize TCRbeta repertoire quantification. The public reads were reprocessed in TCRdb via fastp at Q25 and MiXCR, keeping in-frame beta chains. Rows with a matching CDR3 protein are joined into one entry that keeps the most common DNA and genes. Recorded for this sample are just under 250,000 distinct CDR3 sequences; roughly 24% of them occurred a single time. The top ten hold less than 3.5% of the sample.

The sequencing used PBMCs, collected before TCRalphabeta/CD19-depleted stem cell transplant. Source of these receptors: a girl aged 2-15 years with Fanconi anemia, due to receive a stem cell transplant.

Many counts were recorded for this clonotype. The rearrangement uses TRBV5-1 and TRBJ2-1, with 11 bases matching TRBD2. In germline, CDR1 is SGHRS, CDR2 YFSETQ. The CDR3 contains 14 residues. V trimming: 2 bases; J trimming: 10 bases; junction bases outside the gene matches: 5. This CDR3 reads CASSFGASGREQFF. CDR3 bases: TGCGCCAGCAGCTTCGGGGCTAGCGGGAGGGAGCAGTTCTTC.

The gene calls are TRBV29-1 and TRBJ2-3, with D possibly called TRBD1 or TRBD2 (6 bases each). CDR1 is SQVTM and CDR2 is ANQGSEA in the germline V gene. The V gene lost 3 bases and the J gene lost 4 bases, with 17 bases spanning the gap. The CDR3 has 15 residues. In DNA form, the CDR3 reads TGCAGCGTTGAGGTGGGGGGCATTAATCCAGATACGCAGTATTTT. Translating gives CSVEVGGINPDTQYF.

This chain connects TRBV9 to TRBJ1-5; D is unclear. This CDR3 is built from 13 residues. Trimming took 0 bases from V and 6 from J, leaving 7 bases between them. The germline V gene has CDR1 SGDLS and CDR2 YYNGEE. The CDR3 loop reads CASSVDETQPQHF. The CDR3 coding sequence is TGTGCCAGCAGCGTAGACGAGACTCAGCCCCAGCATTTT.

This clonotype was recorded at least ten times. This chain links TRBV29-1 with TRBJ2-7; D perhaps matches TRBD1 (5 bases). Germline V gene data show CDR1 as SQVTM and CDR2 as ANQGSEA. The CDR3 has 10 residues. With 6 bases removed from V and 4 bases from J, the gap between germline ends came to 7 bases. The CDR3 loop reads CSVRDYEQYF. DNA of the CDR3: TGCAGCGTCAGGGATTACGAGCAGTACTTC.

This clonotype was seen more than once but under ten times. CDR3 coding DNA: TGCAGCGCCCGGGACTCCAGCACAGATACGCAGTATTTT. Its protein is CSARDSSTDTQYF. This chain connects TRBV29-1 to TRBJ2-3, with D tentatively TRBD2 (6 bases). Germline values: CDR1 SQVTM, CDR2 ANQGSEA. The CDR3 is made up of 13 amino acids. The V end lost 7 bases, the J end lost 0 bases, and 11 bases lay between the germline ends.

Comment on this clonotype: A much more abundant neighbour one base away suggests this may be a read error. The chain links TRBV11-2 to TRBJ1-2; no reliable D call. The CDR3 is 11 amino acids. Per the germline V gene, CDR1 is SGHAT and CDR2 is FQNNGV. The V gene lost 0 bases and the J gene lost 5 bases, with 1 base spanning the gap. For the CDR3, the DNA is TGTGCCAGCAGCTTAGATTATGGCTACACCTTC. Protein product: CASSLDYGYTF. The full variable domain, with the rest looked up from reference TRBV11-2 and TRBJ1-2, is EAGVAQSPRYKIIEKRQSVAFWCNPISGHATLYWYQQILGQGPKLLIQFQNNGVVDDSQLPKDRFSAERLKGVDSTLKIQPAKLEDSAVYLCASSLDYGYTFGSGTRLTVV.

This clonotype was seen ten or more times. The gene calls are TRBV29-1 and TRBJ2-5; D gene unclear. Germline-derived CDR1 and CDR2 are SQVTM and ANQGSEA. V dropped 6 bases and J dropped 2 bases, with 10 bases sitting between them. The CDR3 length is 12 residues. The CDR3 spells CSVSGIQETQYF. For the CDR3, the DNA is TGCAGCGTATCAGGAATTCAAGAGACCCAGTACTTC.

The table lists this clonotype with many counts. The chain carries TRBV4-1 and TRBJ1-1, with a possible D match to TRBD1 (5 bases). CDR1 MGHRA and CDR2 YSYEKL come from the germline V gene. V was clipped by 3 bases and J by 4 bases, with 12 bases between them. The CDR3 is 14 amino acids. The CDR3 DNA is TGCGCCAGCAGCCATGTTCGGGACGGCACTGAAGCTTTCTTT. As protein: CASSHVRDGTEAFF.

This chain uses TRBV20-1 with TRBJ2-7; possibly TRBD1 for D (6 bases). In germline, CDR1 is DFQATT, CDR2 SNEGSKA (reference sequence). This CDR3 spans 13 amino acids. Trimming cost V 4 bases and J 2 bases, with 12 bases left between them. The CDR3 DNA reads TGCAGTGCTAATCCGGGACACCCCTACGAGCAGTACTTC. This gives the protein CSANPGHPYEQYF.

This rearrangement joins TRBV18 to TRBJ2-7, with no clear D. The V end was cut by 1 base, the J end by 5 bases, with 21 bases between. Germline V CDR1 and CDR2: KGHSH, LQKENI. The CDR3 sequence is 17 residues long. The CDR3 protein is CASSPRVLVGILDEQYF. CDR3 DNA: TGTGCCAGCTCACCACGAGTTCTTGTGGGAATCCTAGACGAGCAGTACTTC.

This clonotype showed up many times. The rearrangement links TRBV20-1 to TRBJ2-5; D could derive from TRBD1 or TRBD2 (5 bases each). This CDR3 comprises 15 residues. Trimming removed 1 base from V and 4 bases from J, with 16 bases in between. Germline V gene data show CDR1 as DFQATT and CDR2 as SNEGSKA (reference sequence). CDR3 sequence (DNA): TGCAGTGCTAGAGTATACCAGGGAGTGGGAGAGACCCAGTACTTC. Its translation: CSARVYQGVGETQYF.

The gene calls are TRBV15 and TRBJ2-1, with 14 bases lining up with TRBD2. Germline V gene data show CDR1 as LNHNV and CDR2 as YYDKDF (reference sequence). Trimming at V came to 8 bases and at J to 5 bases, leaving 20 bases not matched to a gene. CDR3 size: 20 residues. This CDR3 reads CATLNPRLAGGPRANNEQFF. The CDR3 nucleotides read TGTGCCACCCTTAACCCAAGACTAGCGGGAGGGCCAAGGGCTAACAATGAGCAGTTCTTC.

This chain links TRBV29-1 with TRBJ2-7; D possibly uses TRBD1 or TRBD2 (5 bases each). Germline-derived CDR1 and CDR2 are SQVTM and ANQGSEA. Between the trimmed V and J ends, which lost 3 bases and 6 bases, there was a span of 15 bases. This CDR3 spans 13 amino acids. CDR3: CSVEGLREREQYF. CDR3 DNA: TGCAGCGTTGAGGGGCTCCGGGAACGCGAGCAGTACTTC.

This clonotype was picked up a small number of times. The chain is built from TRBV5-1 and TRBJ2-3; 7 nucleotides agree with TRBD1. Germline CDR1 SGHRS, CDR2 YFSETQ. V gave up 0 bases and J gave up 1 base; unmatched junction bases: 5. The CDR3 extends over 16 amino acids. In nucleotides, the CDR3 is TGCGCCAGCAGCTTGGAGAGGGGGCCTGGCACAGATACGCAGTATTTT. Protein: CASSLERGPGTDTQYF.

Concerning this clonotype: A much larger clone lies one base from this, so it may be a read error. The chain has TRBV7-9 and TRBJ2-5; no firm D call. This CDR3 is 12 amino acids long. The germline V gene has CDR1 SEHNR and CDR2 FQNEAQ (reference sequence). The germline V and J ends were trimmed by 4 bases and 1 base, with 4 bases remaining between them. The CDR3 DNA sequence: TGTGCCAGCAGCTACCTCCAAGAGACCCAGTACTTC. Its protein is CASSYLQETQYF.

This clonotype was picked up many times. The chain combines TRBV12-3 or TRBV12-4 with TRBJ2-7; 14 bases match TRBD2. V shed 3 bases, J shed 3 bases, and the junction held 7 bases outside the gene matches. CDR3 size: 17 residues. Written as DNA, the CDR3 is TGTGCCAGCAGTTTCCGGACTAGCGGGAGGACTCACTACGAGCAGTACTTC. This gives the protein CASSFRTSGRTHYEQYF.

This clonotype was observed a few times. The rearrangement joins TRBV28 to TRBJ2-5, with 8 bases matching TRBD2. Germline V gives CDR1 MDHEN, CDR2 SYDVKM. This CDR3 region has 13 residues. The V segment lost 6 bases and the J segment 4 bases; nucleotides outside the gene matches: 4. The CDR3 DNA sequence: TGTGCCAGCAGCCAAGCGGGAGCAGAGACCCAGTACTTC. It codes for CASSQAGAETQYF.

This clonotype was picked up many times. The gene calls are TRBV12-3 or TRBV12-4 and TRBJ2-5; D remains ambiguous. The CDR3 covers 12 residues. The germline V and J ends were trimmed by 5 bases and 1 base, with 5 bases remaining between them. The CDR3 reads CASSGIQETQYF. The CDR3 nucleotides read TGTGCCAGCAGTGGGATCCAAGAGACCCAGTACTTC.

This clonotype was recorded a few times. This chain connects TRBV29-1 to TRBJ2-1; no definite D call. V lost 0 bases to trimming and J lost 0 bases, with 12 bases between them. Germline CDR1 and CDR2: SQVTM and ANQGSEA. This CDR3 contains 16 residues. In DNA, the CDR3 is TGCAGCGTTGAAGATGCAGACTCGCGCTCCTACAATGAGCAGTTCTTC. Translated: CSVEDADSRSYNEQFF.

This clonotype was counted many times. The rearrangement links TRBV27 to TRBJ1-2; weak D call: TRBD1 (6 bases). Between the trimmed V and J ends, which lost 6 bases and 5 bases, there was a span of 13 bases. CDR1 and CDR2 from the germline V gene are MNHEY and SMNVEV (reference sequence). The CDR3 has 13 residues. Written as DNA, the CDR3 is TGTGCCAGCAGACTGGGACAAATGTATGGCTACACCTTC. It is translated as CASRLGQMYGYTF.

This clonotype was detected ten times or more. The chain joins TRBV20-1 to TRBJ2-5; D is perhaps TRBD2 (6 bases). Trimming stripped 1 base from V and 5 bases from J, with 14 bases between. This CDR3 comprises 14 residues. The germline gives CDR1 DFQATT, CDR2 SNEGSKA (reference sequence). The DNA of the CDR3 is TGCAGTGCTAGAGGACTAGGGTTGTCGGAGACCCAGTACTTC. This codes for CSARGLGLSETQYF.

This clonotype was observed a handful of times. The V call is TRBV29-1, the J call TRBJ1-1, with D possibly TRBD1 on 5 matching bases. Germline V gene data show CDR1 as SQVTM and CDR2 as ANQGSEA. V was cut by 3 bases and J by 3 bases, with 11 bases left in between. This CDR3 has 13 amino acids. Here the CDR3 reads CSVDRWGDTEAFF. CDR3 sequence (DNA): TGCAGCGTTGATAGATGGGGGGACACTGAAGCTTTCTTT.

Many counts were recorded for this clonotype. The chain couples TRBV18 to TRBJ2-1; 14 bases agree with TRBD2. Germline V gives CDR1 KGHSH, CDR2 LQKENI. V trimming: 4 bases; J trimming: 8 bases; junction bases outside the gene matches: 1. This CDR3 contains 14 residues. The CDR3 loop is CASSRLAGGDEQFF. DNA for the CDR3: TGTGCCAGCTCACGACTAGCGGGAGGGGATGAGCAGTTCTTC.

This clonotype was seen a handful of times. The chain combines TRBV18 with TRBJ2-1; D gene ambiguous. The V gene lost 2 bases and the J gene lost 2 bases, with 7 bases spanning the gap. Germline V gives CDR1 KGHSH, CDR2 LQKENI. CDR3 length: 14 residues. In nucleotides, the CDR3 is TGTGCCAGCTCACCAGAAGGGACCTACAATGAGCAGTTCTTC. This translates into CASSPEGTYNEQFF.

The sample holds many counts of this clonotype. The chain has TRBV5-1 and TRBJ2-1; D is ambiguous. The germline CDR1 and CDR2 sequences are SGHRS and YFSETQ. The CDR3 consists of 13 residues. The V end lost 7 bases, the J end lost 2 bases, and 10 bases lay between the germline ends. CDR3 amino acids: CASRGSTYNEQFF. CDR3 in DNA: TGCGCCAGCCGCGGCTCAACCTACAATGAGCAGTTCTTC.

This clonotype was picked up a small number of times. The chain employs TRBV12-3 or TRBV12-4 and TRBJ1-2; D is perhaps TRBD1 (6 bases). CDR3 length equals 17 residues. The V and J ends lost 5 bases and 5 bases respectively, with 24 bases between them. In nucleotides, the CDR3 is TGTGCCAGCAGTCCCAACGTTCCGGGGGGCGAGGGATATGGCTACACCTTC. Protein: CASSPNVPGGEGYGYTF.